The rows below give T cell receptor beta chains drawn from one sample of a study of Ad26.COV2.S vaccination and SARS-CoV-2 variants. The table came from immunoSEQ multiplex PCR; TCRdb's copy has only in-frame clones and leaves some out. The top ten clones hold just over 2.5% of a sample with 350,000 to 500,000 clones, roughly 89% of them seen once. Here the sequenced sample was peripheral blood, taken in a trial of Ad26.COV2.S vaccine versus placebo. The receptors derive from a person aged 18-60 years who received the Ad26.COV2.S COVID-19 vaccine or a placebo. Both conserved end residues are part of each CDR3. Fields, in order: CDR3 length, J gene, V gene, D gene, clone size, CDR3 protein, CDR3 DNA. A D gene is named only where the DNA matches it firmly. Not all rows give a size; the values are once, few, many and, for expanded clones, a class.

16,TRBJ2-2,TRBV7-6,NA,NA,CASSFPSGGGTGELFF,TGTGCCAGCAGCTTTCCTAGCGGAGGGGGTACCGGGGAGCTGTTTTTT
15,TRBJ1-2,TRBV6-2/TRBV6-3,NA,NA,CASSWVVMRGYGYTF,TGTGCCAGCAGCTGGGTGGTGATGCGGGGCTATGGCTACACCTTC
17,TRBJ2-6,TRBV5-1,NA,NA,CASSSVSQFSGANVLTF,TGCGCCAGCAGTAGCGTCAGCCAATTCTCTGGGGCCAACGTCCTGACTTTC
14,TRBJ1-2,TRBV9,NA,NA,CASSVESRPHGYTF,TGTGCCAGCAGCGTAGAGAGCCGACCGCATGGCTACACCTTC
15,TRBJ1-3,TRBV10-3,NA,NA,CAIGRSGIPGNTIYF,TGTGCCATCGGACGATCTGGTATACCCGGAAACACCATATATTTT
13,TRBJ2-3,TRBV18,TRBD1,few,CASSDRDTDTQYF,TGTGCCAGCTCGGACAGGGACACAGATACGCAGTATTTT
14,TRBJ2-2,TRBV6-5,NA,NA,CASSYNTGTGELFF,TGTGCCAGCAGTTATAACACCGGGACAGGGGAGCTGTTTTTT
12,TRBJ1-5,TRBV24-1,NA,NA,CATGGGGQPQHF,TGTGCCACCGGTGGGGGCGGTCAGCCCCAGCATTTT
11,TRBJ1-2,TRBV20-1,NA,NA,CRTGLALGYTF,TGCAGAACAGGGTTAGCCTTGGGCTACACCTTC
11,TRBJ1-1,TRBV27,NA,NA,CASGANTEAFF,TGTGCCAGTGGGGCAAACACTGAAGCTTTCTTT
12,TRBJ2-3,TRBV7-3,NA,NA,CASSLGRDTQYF,TGTGCCAGCAGCTTAGGGCGGGATACGCAGTATTTT
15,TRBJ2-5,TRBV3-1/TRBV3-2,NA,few,CASSQGGAHQETQYF,TGTGCCAGCAGCCAAGGTGGAGCCCACCAAGAGACCCAGTACTTC
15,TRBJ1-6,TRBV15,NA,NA,CATSGPGSWDSPLHF,TGTGCCACCAGCGGCCCCGGCTCCTGGGATTCACCCCTCCACTTT
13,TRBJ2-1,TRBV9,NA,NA,CASSVRTDNEQFF,TGTGCCAGCAGCGTAAGGACTGACAATGAGCAGTTCTTC
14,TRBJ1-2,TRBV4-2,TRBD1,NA,CASTQDRRNYGYTF,TGTGCCAGCACCCAGGACAGGCGGAACTATGGCTACACCTTC
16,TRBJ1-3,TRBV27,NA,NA,CASSLSPGTSGNTIYF,TGTGCCAGCAGTTTATCCCCAGGGACCTCTGGAAACACCATATATTTT
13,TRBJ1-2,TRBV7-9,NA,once,CASSPQDGRGGTF,TGTGCCAGCAGCCCTCAGGACGGACGCGGTGGCACCTTC
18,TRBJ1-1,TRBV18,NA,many,CASSPANTFGPANTEAFF,TGTGCCAGCTCACCGGCGAATACTTTTGGCCCAGCCAACACTGAAGCTTTCTTT
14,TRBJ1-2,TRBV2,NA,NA,CASSEAMRNYGYTF,TGTGCCAGCAGTGAAGCCATGAGGAACTATGGCTACACCTTC
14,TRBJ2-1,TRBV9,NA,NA,CASSVDVLGNEQFF,TGTGCCAGCAGCGTAGACGTTCTGGGGAATGAGCAGTTCTTC
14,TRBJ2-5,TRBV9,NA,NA,CASSVGALQETQYF,TGTGCCAGCAGCGTAGGTGCCCTCCAAGAGACCCAGTACTTC
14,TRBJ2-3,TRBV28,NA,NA,CASSPGGATDTQYF,TGTGCCAGCAGTCCGGGCGGGGCTACAGATACGCAGTATTTT
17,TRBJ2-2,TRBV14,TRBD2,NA,CASSQGLAGGRTGELFF,TGTGCCAGCAGCCAAGGACTAGCGGGGGGGCGCACCGGGGAGCTGTTTTTT